This T cell receptor (beta chain) was observed in a study of tumor-infiltrating lymphocytes in primary liver carcinoma. Looking at the study overall: Regardless of tissue type, samples showed similar yields of roughly 3.5 to 7.5 million productive TCRbeta reads.

CDR3 size: 11 residues. Germline V CDR1 and CDR2: SGHAT, FQNNGV. A constant-region primer served to make TCR beta cDNA from approximately 490 ng total RNA. Generation of the TCR beta libraries relied on three nested multiplex PCR rounds using slightly modified ARM-PCR. With TRBV1-TRBV30 forward primers and a C-beta reverse primer, the first two PCR rounds were run for about 10 cycles each. TCRdb reprocessed the multiplex PCR reads via MiXCR and lists one record per CDR3 protein. The sample includes hundreds of thousands of distinct CDR3 sequences, around three fifths of them seen just once. Alongside blood RNA obtained from unsorted whole blood, germline DNA was also extracted.

Sequenced: peripheral blood. The sequence derives from a woman younger than 45 with primary liver carcinoma and hepatitis B virus infection. This rearrangement joins TRBV11-2 to TRBJ2-1; no firm D call. The CDR3 loop reads CVSTYYGEQFF. The DNA for the CDR3 is TGTGTTAGCACCTATTATGGTGAGCAGTTCTTC.